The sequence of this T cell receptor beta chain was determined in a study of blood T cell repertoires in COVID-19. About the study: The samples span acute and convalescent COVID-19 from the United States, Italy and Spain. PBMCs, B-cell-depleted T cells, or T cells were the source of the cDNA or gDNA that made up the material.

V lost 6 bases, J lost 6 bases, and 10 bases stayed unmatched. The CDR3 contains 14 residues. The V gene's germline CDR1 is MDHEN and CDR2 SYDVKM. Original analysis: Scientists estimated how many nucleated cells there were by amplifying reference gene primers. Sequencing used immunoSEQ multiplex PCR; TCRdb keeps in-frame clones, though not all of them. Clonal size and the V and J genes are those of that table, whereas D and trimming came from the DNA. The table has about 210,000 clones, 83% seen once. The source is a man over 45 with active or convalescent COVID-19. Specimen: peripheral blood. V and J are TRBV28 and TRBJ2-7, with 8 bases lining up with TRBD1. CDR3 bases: TGTGCCAGCAGCCCACAGGGGGAGAGGGGCGAGCAGTACTTC. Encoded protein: CASSPQGERGEQYF.